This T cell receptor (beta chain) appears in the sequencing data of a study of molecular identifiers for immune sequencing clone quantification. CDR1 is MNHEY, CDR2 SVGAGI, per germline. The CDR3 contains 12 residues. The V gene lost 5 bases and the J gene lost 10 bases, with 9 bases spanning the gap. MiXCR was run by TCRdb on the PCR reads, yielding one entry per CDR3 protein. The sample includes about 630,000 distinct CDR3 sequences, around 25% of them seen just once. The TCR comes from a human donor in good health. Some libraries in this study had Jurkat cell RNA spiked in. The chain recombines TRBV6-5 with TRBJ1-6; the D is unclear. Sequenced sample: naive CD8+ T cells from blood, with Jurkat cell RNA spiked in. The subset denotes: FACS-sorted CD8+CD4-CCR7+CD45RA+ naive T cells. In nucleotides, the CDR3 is TGTGCCAGCAGTACGCAGAGGTCACCCCTCCACTTT. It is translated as CASSTQRSPLHF.